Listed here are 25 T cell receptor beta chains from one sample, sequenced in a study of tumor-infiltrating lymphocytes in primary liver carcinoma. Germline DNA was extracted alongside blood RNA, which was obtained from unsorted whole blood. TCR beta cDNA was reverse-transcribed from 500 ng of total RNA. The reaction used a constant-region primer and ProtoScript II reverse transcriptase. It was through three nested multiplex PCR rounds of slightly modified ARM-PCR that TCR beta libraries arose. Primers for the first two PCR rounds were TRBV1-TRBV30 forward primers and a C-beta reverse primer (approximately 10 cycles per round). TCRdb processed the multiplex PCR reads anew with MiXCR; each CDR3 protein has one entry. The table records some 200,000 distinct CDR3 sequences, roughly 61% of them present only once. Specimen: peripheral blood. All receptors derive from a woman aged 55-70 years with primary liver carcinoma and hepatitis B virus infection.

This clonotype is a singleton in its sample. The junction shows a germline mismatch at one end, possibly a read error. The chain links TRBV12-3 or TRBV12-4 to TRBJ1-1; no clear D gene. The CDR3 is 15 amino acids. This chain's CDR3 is CASGLVGRRNTEAFF. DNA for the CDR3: TGTGCCAGCGGTTTAGTAGGCAGGAGGAACACTGAAGCTTTCTTT.

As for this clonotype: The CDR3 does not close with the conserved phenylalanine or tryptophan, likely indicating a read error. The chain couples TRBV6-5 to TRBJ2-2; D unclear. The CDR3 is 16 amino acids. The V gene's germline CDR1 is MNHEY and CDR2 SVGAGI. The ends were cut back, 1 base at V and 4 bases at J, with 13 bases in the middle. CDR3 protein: CASSYLNSPGTGELFL. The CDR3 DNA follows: TGTGCCAGCAGTTACTTGAACTCCCCGGGCACCGGGGAGCTGTTTTTA.

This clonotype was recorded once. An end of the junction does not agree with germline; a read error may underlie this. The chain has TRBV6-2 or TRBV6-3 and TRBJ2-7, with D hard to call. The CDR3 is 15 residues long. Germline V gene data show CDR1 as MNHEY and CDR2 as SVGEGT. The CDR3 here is CASSQWRFLIYEQYF. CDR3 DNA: TGTGCCAGCAGCCAATGGCGGTTTTTAATATACGAGCAATACTTC.

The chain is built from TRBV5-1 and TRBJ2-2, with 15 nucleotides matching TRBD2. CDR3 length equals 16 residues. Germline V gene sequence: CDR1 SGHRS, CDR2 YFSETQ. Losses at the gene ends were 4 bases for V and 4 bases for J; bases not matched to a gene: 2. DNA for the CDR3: TGCGCCAGCAGCCGGACTAGCGGGAGGGCCACCGGGGAGCTGTTTTTT. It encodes CASSRTSGRATGELFF.

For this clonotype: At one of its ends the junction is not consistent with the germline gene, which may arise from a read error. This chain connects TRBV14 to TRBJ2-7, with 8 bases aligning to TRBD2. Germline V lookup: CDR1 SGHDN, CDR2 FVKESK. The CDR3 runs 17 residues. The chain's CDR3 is CTSSPGAGLAQYYEQYF. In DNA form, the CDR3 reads TGTACCAGCAGCCCAGGCGCCGGACTAGCCCAATACTACGAGCAGTACTTC.

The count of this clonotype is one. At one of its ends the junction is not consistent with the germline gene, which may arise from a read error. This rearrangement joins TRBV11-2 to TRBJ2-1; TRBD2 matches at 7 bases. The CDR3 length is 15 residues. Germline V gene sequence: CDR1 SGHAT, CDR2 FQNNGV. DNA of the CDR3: TGTGCCAGCAGCCCCGGACTAGTGGGCTACAATGAACAGTTCTTC. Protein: CASSPGLVGYNEQFF.

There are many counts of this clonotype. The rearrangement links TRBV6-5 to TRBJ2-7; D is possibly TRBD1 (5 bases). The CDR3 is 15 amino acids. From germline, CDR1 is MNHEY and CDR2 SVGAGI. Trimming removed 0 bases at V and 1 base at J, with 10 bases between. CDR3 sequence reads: CASSYSSQGSYEQYF. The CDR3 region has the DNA TGTGCCAGCAGTTACTCTAGCCAGGGATCCTACGAGCAGTACTTC.

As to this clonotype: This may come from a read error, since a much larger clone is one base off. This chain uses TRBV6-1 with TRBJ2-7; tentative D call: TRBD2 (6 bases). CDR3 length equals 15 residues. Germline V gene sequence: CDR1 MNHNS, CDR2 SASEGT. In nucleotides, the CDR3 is TGTGTCAGCAGTGAACAAGGGACTTCGACCTACGAGCAGTACTTC. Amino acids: CVSSEQGTSTYEQYF.

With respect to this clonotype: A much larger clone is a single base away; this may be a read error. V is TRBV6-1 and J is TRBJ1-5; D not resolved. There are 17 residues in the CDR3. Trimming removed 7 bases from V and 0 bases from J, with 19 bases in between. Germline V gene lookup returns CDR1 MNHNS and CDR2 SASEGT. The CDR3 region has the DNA TGTGCCAGCACCATATGGGCGGAGATCTATAGCAATCAGCCCCAGCATTTT. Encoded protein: CASTIWAEIYSNQPQHF.

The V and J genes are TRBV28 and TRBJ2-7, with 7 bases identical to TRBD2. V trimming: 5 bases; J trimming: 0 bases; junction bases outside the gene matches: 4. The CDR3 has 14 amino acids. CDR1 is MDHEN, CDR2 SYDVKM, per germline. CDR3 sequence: CASSTPSGSYEQYF. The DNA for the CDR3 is TGTGCCAGCAGTACGCCTAGCGGCTCCTACGAGCAGTACTTC.

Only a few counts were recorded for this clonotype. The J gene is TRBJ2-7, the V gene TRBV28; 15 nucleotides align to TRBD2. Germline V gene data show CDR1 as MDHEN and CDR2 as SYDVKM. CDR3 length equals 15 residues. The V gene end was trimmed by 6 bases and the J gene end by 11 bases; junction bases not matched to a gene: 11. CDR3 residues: CASSSPGLAGGREYF. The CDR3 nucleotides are TGTGCCAGCAGCTCCCCGGGACTAGCGGGAGGCCGGGAGTACTTC.

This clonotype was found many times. The chain's CDR3 is CASSPLGGRASAEQYF. DNA for the CDR3: TGTGCCAGCAGCCCCTTGGGCGGGAGGGCCTCCGCCGAGCAGTACTTC. This chain links TRBV11-2 with TRBJ2-7; the match to TRBD2 covers 9 bases. Germline trimming cut 5 bases from V and 6 bases from J; bases unmatched to any gene: 14. The CDR3 runs 16 residues. Germline lookup yields CDR1 SGHAT and CDR2 FQNNGV.

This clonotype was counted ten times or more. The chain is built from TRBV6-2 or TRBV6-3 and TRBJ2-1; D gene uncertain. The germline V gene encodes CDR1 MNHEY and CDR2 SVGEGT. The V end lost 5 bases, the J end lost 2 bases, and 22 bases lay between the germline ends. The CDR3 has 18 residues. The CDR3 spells CASSPPPPFGPAYNEQFF. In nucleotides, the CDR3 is TGTGCCAGCAGTCCTCCCCCCCCTTTTGGGCCGGCCTACAATGAGCAGTTCTTC.

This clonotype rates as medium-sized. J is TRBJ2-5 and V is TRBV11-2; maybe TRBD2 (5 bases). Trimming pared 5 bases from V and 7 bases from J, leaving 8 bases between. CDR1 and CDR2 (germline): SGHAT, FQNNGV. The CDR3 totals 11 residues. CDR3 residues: CASSLLGTQYF. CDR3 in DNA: TGTGCCAGCAGCCTACTAGGGACCCAGTACTTC.

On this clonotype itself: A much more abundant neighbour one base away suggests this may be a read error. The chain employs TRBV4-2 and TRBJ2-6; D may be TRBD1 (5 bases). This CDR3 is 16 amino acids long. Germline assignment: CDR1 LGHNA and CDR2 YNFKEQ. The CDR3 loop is CASSRADSSGANVMTF. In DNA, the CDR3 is TGTGCCAGCAGCCGTGCTGATTCCTCTGGGGCCAACGTCATGACTTTC.

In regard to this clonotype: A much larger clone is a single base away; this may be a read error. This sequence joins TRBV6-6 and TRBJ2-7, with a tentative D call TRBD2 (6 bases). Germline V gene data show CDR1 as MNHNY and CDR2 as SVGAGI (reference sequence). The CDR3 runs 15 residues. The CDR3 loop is CVSSYSAEGIYEQYF. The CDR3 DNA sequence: TGTGTCAGCAGTTACTCAGCGGAGGGGATCTACGAGCAGTACTTC.

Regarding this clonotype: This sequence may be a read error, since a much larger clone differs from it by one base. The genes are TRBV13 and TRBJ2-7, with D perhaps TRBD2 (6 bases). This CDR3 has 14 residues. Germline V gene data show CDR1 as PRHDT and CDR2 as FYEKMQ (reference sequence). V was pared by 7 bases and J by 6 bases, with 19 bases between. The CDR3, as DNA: TGTGCCAGCATGAGGCAGGGACTTCGCTTCGAGCAGTACTTC. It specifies CASMRQGLRFEQYF.

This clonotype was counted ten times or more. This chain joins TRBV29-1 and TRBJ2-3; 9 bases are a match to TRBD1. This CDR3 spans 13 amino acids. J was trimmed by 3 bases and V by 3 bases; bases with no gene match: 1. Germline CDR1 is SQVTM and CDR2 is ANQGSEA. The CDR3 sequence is CSVDDRGTDTQYF. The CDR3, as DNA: TGCAGCGTTGATGACAGGGGGACAGATACGCAGTATTTT.

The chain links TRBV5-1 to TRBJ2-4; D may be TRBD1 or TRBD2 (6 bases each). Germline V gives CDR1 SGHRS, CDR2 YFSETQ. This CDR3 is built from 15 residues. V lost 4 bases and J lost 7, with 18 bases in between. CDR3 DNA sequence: TGCGCCAGCAGCCCCCTCTTGGGGGGCAGGAACATTCAGTACTTC. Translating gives CASSPLLGGRNIQYF.

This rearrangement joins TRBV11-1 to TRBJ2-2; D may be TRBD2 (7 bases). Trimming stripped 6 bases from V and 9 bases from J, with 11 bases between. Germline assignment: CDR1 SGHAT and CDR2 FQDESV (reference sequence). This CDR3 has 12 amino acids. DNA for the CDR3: TGTGCCAGCAGTGGGGGGGGCTGGGAGCTGTTTTTT. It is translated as CASSGGGWELFF.

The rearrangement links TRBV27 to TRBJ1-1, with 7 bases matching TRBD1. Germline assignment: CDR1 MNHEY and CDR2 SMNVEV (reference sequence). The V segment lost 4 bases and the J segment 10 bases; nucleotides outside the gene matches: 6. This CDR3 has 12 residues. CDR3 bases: TGTGCCAGCAGTTCAAGGGGACAGAGAGCTTTCTTT. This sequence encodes CASSSRGQRAFF.

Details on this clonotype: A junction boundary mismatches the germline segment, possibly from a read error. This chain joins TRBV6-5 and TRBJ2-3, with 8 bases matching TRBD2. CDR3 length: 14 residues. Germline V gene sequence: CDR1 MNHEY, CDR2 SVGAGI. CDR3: CASKIRGGTDTQYF. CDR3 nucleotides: TGTGCCAGCAAAATCCGGGGGGGCACAGATACGCAATATTTT.

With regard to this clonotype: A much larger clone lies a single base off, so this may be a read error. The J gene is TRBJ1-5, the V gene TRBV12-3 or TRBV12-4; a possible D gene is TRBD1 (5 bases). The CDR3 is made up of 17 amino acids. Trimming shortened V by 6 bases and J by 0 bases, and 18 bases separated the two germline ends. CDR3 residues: CASRRNVAGFSNQPQHF. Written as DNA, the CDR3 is TGTGCCAGCAGACGAAATGTGGCAGGGTTTAGCAATCAGCCCCAGCATTTT.

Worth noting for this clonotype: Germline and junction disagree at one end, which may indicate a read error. The CDR3 region is CVSRPTSGSANEQFF. In DNA form, the CDR3 reads TGTGTCAGCCGCCCGACTAGTGGGTCTGCCAATGAGCAGTTCTTC. The rearrangement joins TRBV12-3 or TRBV12-4 to TRBJ2-1; possible D gene TRBD2, 6 bases. The CDR3 extends over 15 amino acids.

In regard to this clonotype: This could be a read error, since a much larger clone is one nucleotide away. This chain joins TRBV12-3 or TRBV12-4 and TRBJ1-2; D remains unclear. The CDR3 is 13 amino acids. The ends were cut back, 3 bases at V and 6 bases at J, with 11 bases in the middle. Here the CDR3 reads CASSFGQVNGYTF. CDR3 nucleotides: TGTGCCAGCAGTTTCGGGCAGGTCAATGGCTACACCTTC.